This T cell receptor beta chain was sequenced in a study of blood T cell repertoires in COVID-19. This clone was seen only once. Source study methods: Reference gene primer amplification gave estimated nucleated cell counts. Profiled with immunoSEQ multiplex PCR; TCRdb holds only in-frame clones, not every one. V and J calls and clone size are as listed in that table; D and trimming were resolved from the DNA. The profile shows about 400,000 clones, roughly 86% of them singletons. CDR1 is SGHNT and CDR2 is YYREEE in the germline V gene (reference sequence). CDR3 length: 16 residues. J was trimmed by 5 bases and V by 0 bases; bases with no gene match: 9.

V gene TRBV5-4 combines with J gene TRBJ1-1, with 8 bases that match TRBD1. The sequencing sample was made of PBMCs or T cells enriched from blood (not recorded which). The sequence was obtained from a woman aged 25 to 39 who had recovered from COVID-19. The CDR3 nucleotides read TGTGCCAGCAGCTTGGCCCCGGCACAGGGGGGAACTGAAGCTTTCTTT. Its translation is CASSLAPAQGGTEAFF.